These 3 T cell receptor beta chains were sequenced from one sample in a study of T cells after posttransplantation cyclophosphamide. Measured with immunoSEQ multiplex PCR; TCRdb has only the in-frame clones, and not every one. The table records about 22,000 clones, about 90% of them present only once. Treatment was busulfan-fludarabine conditioning, a marrow graft, and cyclophosphamide on days +3 and +4. Sequences were derived from PBMCs, sampled after allogeneic stem cell transplant with posttransplant cyclophosphamide. These receptors were obtained from a female patient aged 25-40 years who received an allogeneic stem cell transplant from an unrelated donor, was CMV-positive, and had no GVHD. Some T cells could come from the graft donor.

This chain uses TRBV19 with TRBJ2-7; TRBD1 aligns across 9 bases. Losses at the gene ends were 5 bases for V and 2 bases for J; bases not matched to a gene: 4. CDR1 is LNHDA, CDR2 SQIVND, per germline (reference sequence). The CDR3 has 14 residues. The DNA of the CDR3 is TGTGCCAGTAGTCCCGGGACAGGGACCTACGAGCAGTACTTC. Translated, it gives CASSPGTGTYEQYF.

This rearrangement joins TRBV2 to TRBJ1-1; weak D call: TRBD1 (6 bases). V lost 5 bases and J 3 bases, leaving 16 bases between the germline ends. The CDR3 sequence is 15 residues long. Germline CDR1 reads SNHLY; CDR2 reads FYNNEI. The CDR3 DNA reads as TGTGCCAGCAGTCACTCGGGGGGCGAGGACACTGAAGCTTTCTTT. Amino acids: CASSHSGGEDTEAFF.

This sequence joins TRBV2 and TRBJ2-5; tentative D call: TRBD2 (6 bases). The CDR3 loop spans 11 amino acids. The germline V and J ends were trimmed by 10 bases and 9 bases, with 15 bases remaining between them. Germline CDR1 and CDR2: SNHLY and FYNNEI. The CDR3 region is CATGVGEAQYF. The CDR3 nucleotides are TGTGCCACCGGAGTGGGGGAGGCCCAGTACTTC. Full variable domain (outside the CDR3, taken from reference TRBV2 and TRBJ2-5): EPEVTQTPSHQVTQMGQEVILRCVPISNHLYFYWYRQILGQKVEFLVSFYNNEISEKSEIFDDQFSVERPDGSNFTLKIRSTKLEDSAMYFCATGVGEAQYFGPGTRLLVL.